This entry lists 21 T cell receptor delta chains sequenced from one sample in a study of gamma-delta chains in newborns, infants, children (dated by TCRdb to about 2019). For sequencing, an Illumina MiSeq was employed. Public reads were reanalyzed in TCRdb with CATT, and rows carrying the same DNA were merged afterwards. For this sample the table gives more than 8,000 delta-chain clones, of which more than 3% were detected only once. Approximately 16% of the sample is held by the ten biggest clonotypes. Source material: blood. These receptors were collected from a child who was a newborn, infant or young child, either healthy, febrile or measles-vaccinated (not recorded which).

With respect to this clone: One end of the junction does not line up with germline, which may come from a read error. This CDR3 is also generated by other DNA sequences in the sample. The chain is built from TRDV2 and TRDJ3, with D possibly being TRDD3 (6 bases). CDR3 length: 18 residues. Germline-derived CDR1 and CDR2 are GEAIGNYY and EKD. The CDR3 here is CACDTWGASSWDTRQMFF. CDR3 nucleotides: TGTGCCTGTGACACCTGGGGGGCGAGCTCCTGGGATACCCGACAGATGTTTTTC.

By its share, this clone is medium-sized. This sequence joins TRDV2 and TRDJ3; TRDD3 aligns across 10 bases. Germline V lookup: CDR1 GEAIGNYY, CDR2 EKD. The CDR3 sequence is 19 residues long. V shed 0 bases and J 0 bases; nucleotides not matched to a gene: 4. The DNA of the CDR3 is TGTGCCTGTGACACCTTGGGGGGGATACGCTCCTGGGACACCCGACAGATGTTTTTC. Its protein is CACDTLGGIRSWDTRQMFF.

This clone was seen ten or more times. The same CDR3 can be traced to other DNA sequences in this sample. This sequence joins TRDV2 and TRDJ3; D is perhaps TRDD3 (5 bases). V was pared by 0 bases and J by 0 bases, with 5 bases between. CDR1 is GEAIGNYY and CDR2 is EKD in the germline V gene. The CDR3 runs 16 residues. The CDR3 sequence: CACDTWGSWDTRQMFF. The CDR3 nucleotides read TGTGCCTGTGACACCTGGGGCTCCTGGGACACCCGACAGATGTTTTTC.

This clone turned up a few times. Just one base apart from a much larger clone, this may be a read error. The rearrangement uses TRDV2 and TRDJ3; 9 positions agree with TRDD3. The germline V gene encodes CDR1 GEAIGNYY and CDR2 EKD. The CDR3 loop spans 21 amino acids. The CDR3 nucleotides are TGTGCCTGTAACACCGGCTTCGTTGGGGGATATAGCTCCTGGGACACCCGACAGATGTTTTTC. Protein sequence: CACNTGFVGGYSSWDTRQMFF.

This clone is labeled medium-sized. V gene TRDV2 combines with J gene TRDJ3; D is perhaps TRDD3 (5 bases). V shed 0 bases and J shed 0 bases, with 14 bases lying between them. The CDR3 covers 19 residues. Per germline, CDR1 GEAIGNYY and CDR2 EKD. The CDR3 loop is CACDTIGGLSSWDTRQMFF. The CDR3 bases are TGTGCCTGTGACACCATAGGGGGCCTTAGCTCCTGGGACACCCGACAGATGTTTTTC.

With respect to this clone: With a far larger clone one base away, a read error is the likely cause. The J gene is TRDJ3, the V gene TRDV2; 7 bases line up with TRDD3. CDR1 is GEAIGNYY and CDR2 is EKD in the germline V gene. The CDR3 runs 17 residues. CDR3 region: CACDTWGSSLDTRQMFF. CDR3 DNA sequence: TGTGCCTGTGACACCTGGGGGAGCTCCTTGGACACCCGACAGATGTTTTTC.

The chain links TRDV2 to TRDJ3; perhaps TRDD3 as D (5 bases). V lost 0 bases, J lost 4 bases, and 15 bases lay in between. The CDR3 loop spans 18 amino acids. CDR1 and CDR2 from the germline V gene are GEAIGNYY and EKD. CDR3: CACDTAAILVWDTRQMFF. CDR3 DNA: TGTGCCTGTGACACCGCGGCTATACTGGTATGGGACACCCGACAGATGTTTTTC.

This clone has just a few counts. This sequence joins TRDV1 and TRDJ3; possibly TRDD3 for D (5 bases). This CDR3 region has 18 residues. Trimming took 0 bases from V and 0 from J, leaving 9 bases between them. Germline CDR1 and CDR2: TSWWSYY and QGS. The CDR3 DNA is TGTGCTCTTGGGGAACTGGGGGGCCTCTCCTGGGACACCCGACAGATGTTTTTC. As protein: CALGELGGLSWDTRQMFF.

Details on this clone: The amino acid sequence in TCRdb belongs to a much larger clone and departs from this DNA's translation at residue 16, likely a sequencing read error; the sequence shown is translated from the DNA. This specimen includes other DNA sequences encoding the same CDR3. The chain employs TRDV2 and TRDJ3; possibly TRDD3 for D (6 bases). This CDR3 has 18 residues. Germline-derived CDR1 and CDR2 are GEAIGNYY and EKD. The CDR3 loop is CACDTWGPSSWDTRQTFF. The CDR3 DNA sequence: TGTGCCTGTGACACCTGGGGGCCAAGCTCCTGGGACACCCGACAGACGTTTTTC.

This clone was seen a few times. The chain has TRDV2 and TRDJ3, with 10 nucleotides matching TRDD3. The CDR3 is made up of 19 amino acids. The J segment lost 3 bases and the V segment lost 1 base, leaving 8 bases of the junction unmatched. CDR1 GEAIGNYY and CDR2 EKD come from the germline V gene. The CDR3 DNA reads TGTGCCTGTGACACTATCCTTACTGGGGGATTCTGGGACACCCGACAGATGTTTTTC. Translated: CACDTILTGGFWDTRQMFF.

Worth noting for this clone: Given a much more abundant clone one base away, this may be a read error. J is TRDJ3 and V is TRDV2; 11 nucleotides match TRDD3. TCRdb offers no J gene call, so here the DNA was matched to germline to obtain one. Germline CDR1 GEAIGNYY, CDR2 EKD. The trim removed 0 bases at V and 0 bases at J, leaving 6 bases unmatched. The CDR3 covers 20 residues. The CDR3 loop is CACDTYWGISSSWDTRQMFF. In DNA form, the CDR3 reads TGTGCCTGTGACACCTACTGGGGGATAAGCAGCTCCTGGGACACCCGACAGATGTTTTTC.

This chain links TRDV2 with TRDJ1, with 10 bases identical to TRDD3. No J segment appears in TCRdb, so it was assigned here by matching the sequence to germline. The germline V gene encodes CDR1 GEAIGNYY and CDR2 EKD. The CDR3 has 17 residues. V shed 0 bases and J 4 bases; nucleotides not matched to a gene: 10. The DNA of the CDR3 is TGTGCCTGTGACACCGTTGGACGGGGGGGATACGGCGATAAACTCATCTTT. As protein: CACDTVGRGGYGDKLIF.

The CDR3 sequence: CALGAWASLRDWGITSTAQLFF. CDR3 DNA: TGTGCTCTTGGGGCCTGGGCCTCCCTACGGGATTGGGGGATTACCTCGACAGCACAACTCTTCTTT. This rearrangement joins TRDV1 to TRDJ2, with 8 bases fitting TRDD3. The J gene, left out of TCRdb, was set here by checking the DNA against germline. Germline assignment: CDR1 TSWWSYY and CDR2 QGS. After removal of 4 bases from V and 4 bases from J, the junction contained 26 bases not matched to a gene. The CDR3 totals 22 residues.

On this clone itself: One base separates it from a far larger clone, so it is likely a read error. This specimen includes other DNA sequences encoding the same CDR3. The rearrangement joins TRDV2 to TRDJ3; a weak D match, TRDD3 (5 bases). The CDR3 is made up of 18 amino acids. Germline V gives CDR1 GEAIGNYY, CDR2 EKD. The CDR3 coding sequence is TGTGCCTGTGACGCCGTACTAAGCAGCTCCTGGGACACACGACAGATGTTTTTC. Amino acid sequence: CACDAVLSSSWDTRQMFF.

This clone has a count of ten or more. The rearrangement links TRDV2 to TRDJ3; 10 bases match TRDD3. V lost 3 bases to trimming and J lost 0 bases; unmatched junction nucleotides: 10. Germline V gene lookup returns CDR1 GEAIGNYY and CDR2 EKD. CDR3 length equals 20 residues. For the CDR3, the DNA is TGTGCCTGTGACGACGTACTGGGGGATGTGAGCTCCTGGGACACCCGACAGATGTTTTTC. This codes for CACDDVLGDVSSWDTRQMFF.

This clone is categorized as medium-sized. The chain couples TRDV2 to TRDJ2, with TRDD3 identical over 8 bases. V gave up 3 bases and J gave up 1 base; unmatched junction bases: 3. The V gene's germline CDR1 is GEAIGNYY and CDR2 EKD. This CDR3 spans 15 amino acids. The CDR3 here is CACDLTGGLTAQLFF. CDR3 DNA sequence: TGTGCCTGTGACTTAACTGGGGGTTTGACAGCACAACTCTTCTTT.

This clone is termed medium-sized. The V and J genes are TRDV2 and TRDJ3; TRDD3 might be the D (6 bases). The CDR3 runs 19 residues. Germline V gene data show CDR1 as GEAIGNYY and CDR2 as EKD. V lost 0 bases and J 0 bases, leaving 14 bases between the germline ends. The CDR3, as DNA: TGTGCCTGTGACACCGTTGGGGGTCGGAGCTCCTGGGACACCCGACAGATGTTTTTC. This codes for CACDTVGGRSSWDTRQMFF.

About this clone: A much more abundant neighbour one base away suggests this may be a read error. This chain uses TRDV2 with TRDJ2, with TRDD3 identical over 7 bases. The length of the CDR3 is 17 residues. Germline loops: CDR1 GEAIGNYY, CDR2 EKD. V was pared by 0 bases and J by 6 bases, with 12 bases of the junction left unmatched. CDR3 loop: CACDTLGGPELAAQLFF. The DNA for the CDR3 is TGTGCCTGTGACACCCTGGGGGGCCCTGAGTTGGCAGCACAACTCTTCTTT.

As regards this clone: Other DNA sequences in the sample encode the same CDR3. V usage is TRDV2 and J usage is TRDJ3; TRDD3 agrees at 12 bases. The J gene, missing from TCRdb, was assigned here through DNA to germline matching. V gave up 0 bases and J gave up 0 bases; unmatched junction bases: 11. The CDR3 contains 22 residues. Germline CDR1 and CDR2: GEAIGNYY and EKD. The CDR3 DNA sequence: TGTGCCTGTGACACCGGGGGACTGGGGGATACTAGGAGCTCCTGGGACACCCGACAGATGTTTTTC. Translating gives CACDTGGLGDTRSSWDTRQMFF.

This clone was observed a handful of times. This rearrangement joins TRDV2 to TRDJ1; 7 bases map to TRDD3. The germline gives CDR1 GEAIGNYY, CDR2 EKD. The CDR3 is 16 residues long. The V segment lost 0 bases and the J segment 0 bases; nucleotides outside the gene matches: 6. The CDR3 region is CACDTSFGGYTDKLIF. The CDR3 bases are TGTGCCTGTGACACCAGTTTCGGGGGATACACCGATAAACTCATCTTT.

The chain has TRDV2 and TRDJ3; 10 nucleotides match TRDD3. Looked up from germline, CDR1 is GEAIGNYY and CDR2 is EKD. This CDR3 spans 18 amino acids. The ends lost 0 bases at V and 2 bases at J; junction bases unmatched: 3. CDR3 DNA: TGTGCCTGTGACACCTGGGGGATACAGCCCTGGGACACCCGACAGATGTTTTTC. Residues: CACDTWGIQPWDTRQMFF.